This T cell receptor beta chain was sequenced in a study of T cells after yellow fever vaccination. This clonotype was detected many times. What it recognizes is unknown. The CDR3 runs to 16 residues. V was pared by 1 base and J by 3 bases, with 3 bases of the junction left unmatched. Germline V gene lookup returns CDR1 SQVTM and CDR2 ANQGSEA. A 5'RACE template-switching step, the method used to make TCR cDNA, added a universal primer site and UMIs. TCRdb re-called the 5' RACE reads with MiXCR, one entry per CDR3 protein. Here the sample spans some 110,000 distinct CDR3 sequences, around 8% being singletons. Findings of the study overall: The secondary response was weaker but peaked faster, day 5 versus 15. Abundant bulk-derived clonotypes could contaminate FACS-sorted repertoires.

This chain uses TRBV29-1 with TRBJ2-1; 13 nucleotides match TRBD2. The origin of this receptor is a man aged 25 to 40 who received the YFV17D yellow fever vaccine. The sequencing used CD8+ T cells sorted from PBMCs, collected 45 days after the yellow fever booster vaccination. CDR3 nucleotide sequence: TGCAGCGTTGAAGGATGGACTAGCGGGAGCTACAATGAGCAGTTCTTC. Translation gives CSVEGWTSGSYNEQFF.